A selection of T cell receptor beta chains follows, all from one sample in a study of blood T cell repertoires in COVID-19. TCRdb's table, derived via immunoSEQ multiplex PCR, lists solely in-frame clones and lacks some. The sample has approximately 250,000 clones, roughly 85% seen once. The sequenced sample was PBMCs or T cells enriched from blood (not recorded which). These TCRs come from a woman aged 45 to 65 with acute COVID-19. Both conserved end residues are part of each CDR3. The order of the fields is D gene, CDR3 length, clone size, J gene, V gene, CDR3 DNA, CDR3 protein. D genes are given only for firm matches. Size is omitted from some rows. Given values are once, few, many or a class for expanded clones.

d_gene: TRBD2; len: 14; abundance: .; j_gene: TRBJ2-7; v_gene: TRBV5-1; CDR3nt: TGCGCCAGCAGCGCTAGCGGCAGACTTTACGAGCAGTACTTC; CDR3aa: CASSASGRLYEQYF
d_gene: .; len: 14; abundance: .; j_gene: TRBJ1-3; v_gene: TRBV11-2; CDR3nt: TGTGCCAGCAGCTTAGATGGGCCACGAAACACCATATATTTT; CDR3aa: CASSLDGPRNTIYF
d_gene: .; len: 13; abundance: .; j_gene: TRBJ1-1; v_gene: TRBV6-5; CDR3nt: TGTGCCAGCAGTTTTCGGGGGACCACTGAAGCTTTCTTT; CDR3aa: CASSFRGTTEAFF
d_gene: .; len: 17; abundance: .; j_gene: TRBJ1-3; v_gene: TRBV6-2/TRBV6-3; CDR3nt: TGTGCCAGCAGTTACTCGTCTGCGGCTCCCTCTGGAAACACCATATATTTT; CDR3aa: CASSYSSAAPSGNTIYF
d_gene: .; len: 14; abundance: .; j_gene: TRBJ1-5; v_gene: TRBV30; CDR3nt: TGTGCCTGGAGTGTCGACAGCGTCAATCAGCCCCAGCATTTT; CDR3aa: CAWSVDSVNQPQHF
d_gene: .; len: 14; abundance: .; j_gene: TRBJ2-7; v_gene: TRBV6-2/TRBV6-3; CDR3nt: TGTGCCAGCAGCCCCCTGGGGGGGCCCTACGAGCAGTACTTC; CDR3aa: CASSPLGGPYEQYF
d_gene: TRBD1; len: 14; abundance: .; j_gene: TRBJ1-5; v_gene: TRBV6-5; CDR3nt: TGTGCCAGCAGTTTGGGACAGGGACGTCAGCCCCAGCATTTT; CDR3aa: CASSLGQGRQPQHF
d_gene: .; len: 15; abundance: .; j_gene: TRBJ2-1; v_gene: TRBV27; CDR3nt: TGTGCCAGCAGTTTTGGCAGGGGCACCTACAATGAGCAGTTCTTC; CDR3aa: CASSFGRGTYNEQFF
d_gene: .; len: 16; abundance: .; j_gene: TRBJ1-6; v_gene: TRBV9; CDR3nt: TGTGCCAGCAGCGTAGGGGAGAGCTCCTATAATTCACCCCTCCACTTT; CDR3aa: CASSVGESSYNSPLHF
d_gene: .; len: 15; abundance: .; j_gene: TRBJ1-5; v_gene: TRBV6-2/TRBV6-3; CDR3nt: TGTGCCAGCAGTTACCATCTAACTCCGGGTCAGCCCCAGCATTTT; CDR3aa: CASSYHLTPGQPQHF
d_gene: .; len: 15; abundance: .; j_gene: TRBJ2-7; v_gene: TRBV27; CDR3nt: TGTGCCAGCAGTCCGGGGGACCCGGTTACCTACGAGCAGTACTTC; CDR3aa: CASSPGDPVTYEQYF
d_gene: .; len: 13; abundance: few; j_gene: TRBJ2-3; v_gene: TRBV7-2; CDR3nt: TGTGCCAGCAGCTTAGAATCTAGGGATACGCAGTATTTT; CDR3aa: CASSLESRDTQYF
d_gene: .; len: 12; abundance: .; j_gene: TRBJ1-1; v_gene: TRBV5-6; CDR3nt: TGTGCCAGCAGCTCCTATTCGACTGAAGCTTTCTTT; CDR3aa: CASSSYSTEAFF
d_gene: .; len: 13; abundance: .; j_gene: TRBJ2-3; v_gene: TRBV12-3/TRBV12-4; CDR3nt: TGTGCCAGCAGTACCCCCGGAGCAGATACGCAGTATTTT; CDR3aa: CASSTPGADTQYF
d_gene: TRBD1; len: 12; abundance: .; j_gene: TRBJ2-1; v_gene: TRBV19; CDR3nt: TGTGCCAGTAGCATTGAAACAGGGGGCCGGTTCTTC; CDR3aa: CASSIETGGRFF
d_gene: .; len: 14; abundance: .; j_gene: TRBJ1-3; v_gene: TRBV7-6; CDR3nt: TGTGCCAGCAGCTTGTCAGGGGACGGAAACACCATATATTTT; CDR3aa: CASSLSGDGNTIYF
d_gene: .; len: 12; abundance: .; j_gene: TRBJ1-1; v_gene: TRBV3-1/TRBV3-2; CDR3nt: TGTGCCAGCAGCCTAGTCCGGGGAGTACCTTTCTTT; CDR3aa: CASSLVRGVPFF
d_gene: .; len: 12; abundance: once; j_gene: TRBJ1-5; v_gene: TRBV27; CDR3nt: TGTGCCAGCAGCCACTCCAATCAGCCCCAGCATTTT; CDR3aa: CASSHSNQPQHF
d_gene: .; len: 13; abundance: .; j_gene: TRBJ1-5; v_gene: TRBV5-4; CDR3nt: TGTGCCAGCAGCCTCGACATGAATCAGCCCCAGCATTTT; CDR3aa: CASSLDMNQPQHF
d_gene: TRBD1; len: 17; abundance: .; j_gene: TRBJ2-4; v_gene: TRBV6-2/TRBV6-3; CDR3nt: TGTGCCAGCAGTTACTCCCCGGGACAGGGGGCCAAAAACATTCAGTACTTC; CDR3aa: CASSYSPGQGAKNIQYF
d_gene: .; len: 12; abundance: .; j_gene: TRBJ1-5; v_gene: TRBV7-9; CDR3nt: TGTGCCAGCAGCTCCACAGGTCAGCCCCAGCATTTT; CDR3aa: CASSSTGQPQHF
d_gene: .; len: 12; abundance: .; j_gene: TRBJ2-1; v_gene: TRBV30; CDR3nt: TGTGCCTGGAGTTTTTCCCGGAATGAGCAGTTCTTC; CDR3aa: CAWSFSRNEQFF
d_gene: .; len: 14; abundance: .; j_gene: TRBJ1-2; v_gene: TRBV19; CDR3nt: TGTGCCAGTAGTCTCCAACAGACGTCCGCGAGCTACACCTTC; CDR3aa: CASSLQQTSASYTF
d_gene: .; len: 15; abundance: .; j_gene: TRBJ2-7; v_gene: TRBV25-1; CDR3nt: TGTGCCAGCAGTGAATCGGGCGGGCCTGCCTACGAGCAGTACTTC; CDR3aa: CASSESGGPAYEQYF
d_gene: TRBD2; len: 15; abundance: few; j_gene: TRBJ2-3; v_gene: TRBV30; CDR3nt: TGTGCCTGGAGTACTAGCGGGGCCTTAATAGATACGCAGTATTTT; CDR3aa: CAWSTSGALIDTQYF
d_gene: .; len: 13; abundance: .; j_gene: TRBJ1-1; v_gene: TRBV7-2; CDR3nt: TGTGCCAGCAGCTTAGCTCCTGTTACTGAAGCTTTCTTT; CDR3aa: CASSLAPVTEAFF
d_gene: TRBD1; len: 14; abundance: .; j_gene: TRBJ1-2; v_gene: TRBV2; CDR3nt: TGTGCCAGCAGTGATCAGGACAGGGGGTATGGCTACACCTTC; CDR3aa: CASSDQDRGYGYTF
d_gene: .; len: 12; abundance: once; j_gene: TRBJ1-6; v_gene: TRBV5-6; CDR3nt: TGTGCCAGCAGCTTTCCTAGATCACCCCTCCACTTT; CDR3aa: CASSFPRSPLHF
d_gene: .; len: 14; abundance: .; j_gene: TRBJ1-2; v_gene: TRBV20-1; CDR3nt: TGCAGTGCTAGTGGCATGGACAGAGACTATGGCTACACCTTC; CDR3aa: CSASGMDRDYGYTF
d_gene: .; len: 16; abundance: .; j_gene: TRBJ2-1; v_gene: TRBV5-4; CDR3nt: TGTGCCAGCAGCTTAAATCTAGTTGTAACCTACAATGAGCAGTTCTTC; CDR3aa: CASSLNLVVTYNEQFF
d_gene: .; len: 13; abundance: .; j_gene: TRBJ2-7; v_gene: TRBV18; CDR3nt: TGTGCCAGCTCACCGGGGGGTTCCTACGAGCAGTACTTC; CDR3aa: CASSPGGSYEQYF
d_gene: .; len: 14; abundance: .; j_gene: TRBJ1-2; v_gene: TRBV10-2; CDR3nt: TGCGCCAGCAGTGAAGGGGGGGCGCTGGGTGGCTACACCTTC; CDR3aa: CASSEGGALGGYTF
d_gene: .; len: 18; abundance: .; j_gene: TRBJ1-2; v_gene: TRBV10-3; CDR3nt: TGTGCCATCAGTGTGGGAGCCCTGGACAGCGCGAATTACTATGGCTACACCTTC; CDR3aa: CAISVGALDSANYYGYTF
d_gene: .; len: 14; abundance: once; j_gene: TRBJ1-2; v_gene: TRBV28; CDR3nt: TGTGCCAGCACGGGCGGGGGGACCCACTATGGCTACACCTTC; CDR3aa: CASTGGGTHYGYTF
d_gene: TRBD1; len: 13; abundance: .; j_gene: TRBJ1-2; v_gene: TRBV29-1; CDR3nt: TGCAGCGTTGTGGAACAGGGGGCGCTTGGCTACACCTTC; CDR3aa: CSVVEQGALGYTF
d_gene: .; len: 14; abundance: .; j_gene: TRBJ1-1; v_gene: TRBV10-3; CDR3nt: TGTGCCATCAGAGCGACAGCTACCAACACTGAAGCTTTCTTT; CDR3aa: CAIRATATNTEAFF
d_gene: TRBD1; len: 14; abundance: .; j_gene: TRBJ1-2; v_gene: TRBV7-9; CDR3nt: TGTGCCAGCAGCCCGAGACAGGGGAACTATGGCTACACCTTC; CDR3aa: CASSPRQGNYGYTF
d_gene: TRBD1; len: 14; abundance: once; j_gene: TRBJ1-6; v_gene: TRBV7-8; CDR3nt: TGTGCCAGCAGCTGGCCGGGACAGGGGACACCCCTCCACTTT; CDR3aa: CASSWPGQGTPLHF
d_gene: .; len: 17; abundance: .; j_gene: TRBJ1-6; v_gene: TRBV11-2; CDR3nt: TGTGCCAGCAGCTTACACGGGGGGCCCTCCTATAATTCACCCCTCCACTTT; CDR3aa: CASSLHGGPSYNSPLHF
d_gene: TRBD1; len: 14; abundance: few; j_gene: TRBJ1-2; v_gene: TRBV6-1; CDR3nt: TGTGCCAGCAGTGAGACAGGGATTAGCTATGGCTACACCTTC; CDR3aa: CASSETGISYGYTF
d_gene: TRBD2; len: 18; abundance: .; j_gene: TRBJ2-1; v_gene: TRBV27; CDR3nt: TGTGCCAGCAGTTTAAACGGACTAGCGGACCCACCTTACAATGAGCAGTTCTTC; CDR3aa: CASSLNGLADPPYNEQFF
d_gene: TRBD1; len: 14; abundance: .; j_gene: TRBJ2-7; v_gene: TRBV6-5; CDR3nt: TGTGCCAGCAGTTACTCGGGACAGTACTACGAGCAGTACTTC; CDR3aa: CASSYSGQYYEQYF
d_gene: TRBD1; len: 15; abundance: .; j_gene: TRBJ2-3; v_gene: TRBV2; CDR3nt: TGTGCCAGAAAGGGGGCCAGGGATAACACAGATACGCAGTATTTT; CDR3aa: CARKGARDNTDTQYF
d_gene: .; len: 13; abundance: .; j_gene: TRBJ1-5; v_gene: TRBV20-1; CDR3nt: TGCAGTGCTAGTGAGGGCTACAATCAGCCCCAGCATTTT; CDR3aa: CSASEGYNQPQHF
d_gene: TRBD1; len: 15; abundance: .; j_gene: TRBJ1-2; v_gene: TRBV5-4; CDR3nt: TGTGCAACCCAGGGGGCGCCAAAGGGGAACTATGGCTACACCTTC; CDR3aa: CATQGAPKGNYGYTF
d_gene: .; len: 15; abundance: .; j_gene: TRBJ2-5; v_gene: TRBV3-1/TRBV3-2; CDR3nt: TGTGCCAGCAGCCAGAGGGACTCCCTGGGGCAAACCCAGTACTTC; CDR3aa: CASSQRDSLGQTQYF
d_gene: .; len: 13; abundance: .; j_gene: TRBJ1-2; v_gene: TRBV12-3/TRBV12-4; CDR3nt: TGTGCCAGCAGCTCGGGACTGCGATATGGCTACACCTTC; CDR3aa: CASSSGLRYGYTF
d_gene: TRBD1; len: 17; abundance: few; j_gene: TRBJ2-7; v_gene: TRBV10-1; CDR3nt: TGCGCCAGCAGTGAGAGGACAGGGCCCTTAAGCTCCTACGAGCAGTACTTC; CDR3aa: CASSERTGPLSSYEQYF
d_gene: TRBD1; len: 15; abundance: .; j_gene: TRBJ1-6; v_gene: TRBV3-1/TRBV3-2; CDR3nt: TGTGCCAGCAGCACGGGGACAGGACATAATTCACCCCTCCACTTT; CDR3aa: CASSTGTGHNSPLHF
d_gene: .; len: 13; abundance: .; j_gene: TRBJ1-2; v_gene: TRBV7-6; CDR3nt: TGTGCCAGCAGCTTAGGTCCTCAGTATGGCTACACCTTC; CDR3aa: CASSLGPQYGYTF
d_gene: .; len: 15; abundance: .; j_gene: TRBJ2-1; v_gene: TRBV5-6; CDR3nt: TGTGCCAGCAGCTTACCGGGACTCTCACCCAATGAGCAGTTCTTC; CDR3aa: CASSLPGLSPNEQFF
d_gene: .; len: 14; abundance: .; j_gene: TRBJ1-1; v_gene: TRBV3-1/TRBV3-2; CDR3nt: TGTGCCAGCAGCCAAGATGTATCGTACACTGAAGCTTTCTTT; CDR3aa: CASSQDVSYTEAFF
d_gene: .; len: 15; abundance: .; j_gene: TRBJ1-3; v_gene: TRBV4-3; CDR3nt: TGCGCCAGCAGCCAAGCAGCGGTCGGGAGAAACACCATATATTTT; CDR3aa: CASSQAAVGRNTIYF
d_gene: .; len: 12; abundance: .; j_gene: TRBJ2-7; v_gene: TRBV7-7; CDR3nt: TGTGCGGAGGGCAGGCGACACTACGAGCAGTACTTC; CDR3aa: CAEGRRHYEQYF
d_gene: TRBD2; len: 16; abundance: .; j_gene: TRBJ2-3; v_gene: TRBV7-9; CDR3nt: TGTGCCAGCAGCTTAGCGCGCGGGGGAGGGACAGATACGCAGTATTTT; CDR3aa: CASSLARGGGTDTQYF